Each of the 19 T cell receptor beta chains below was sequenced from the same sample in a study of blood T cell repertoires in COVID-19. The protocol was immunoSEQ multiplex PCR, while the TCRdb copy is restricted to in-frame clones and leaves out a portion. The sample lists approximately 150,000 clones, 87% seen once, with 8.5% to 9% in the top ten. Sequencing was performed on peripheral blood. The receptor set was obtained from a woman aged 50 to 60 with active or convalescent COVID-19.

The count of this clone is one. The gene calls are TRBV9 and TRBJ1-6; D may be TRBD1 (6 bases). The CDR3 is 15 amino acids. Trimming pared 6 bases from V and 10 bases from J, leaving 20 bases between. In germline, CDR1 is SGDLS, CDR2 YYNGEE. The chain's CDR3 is CASTREWGPRSPLHF. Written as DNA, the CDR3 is TGTGCCAGCACCAGAGAATGGGGGCCGAGATCACCCCTCCACTTT.

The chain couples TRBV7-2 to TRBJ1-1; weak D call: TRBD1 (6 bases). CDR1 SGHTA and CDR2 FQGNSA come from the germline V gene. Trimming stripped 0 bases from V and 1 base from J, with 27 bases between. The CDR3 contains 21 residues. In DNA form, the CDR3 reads TGTGCCAGCAGCTTAGCTGGGGTGGTGACCACGATGCCGGGACAGAACACTGAAGCTTTCTTT. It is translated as CASSLAGVVTTMPGQNTEAFF.

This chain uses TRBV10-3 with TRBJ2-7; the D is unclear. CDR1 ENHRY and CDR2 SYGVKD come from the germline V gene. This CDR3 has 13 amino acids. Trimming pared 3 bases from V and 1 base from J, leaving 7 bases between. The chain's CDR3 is CAISDVTSYEQYF. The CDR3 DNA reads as TGTGCCATCAGTGATGTTACTTCCTACGAGCAGTACTTC.

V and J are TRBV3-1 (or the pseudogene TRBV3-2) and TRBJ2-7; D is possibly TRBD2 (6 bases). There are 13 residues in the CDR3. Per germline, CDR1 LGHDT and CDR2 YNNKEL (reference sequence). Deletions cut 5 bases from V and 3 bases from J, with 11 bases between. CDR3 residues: CASSFGTGYEQYF. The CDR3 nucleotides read TGTGCCAGCAGCTTCGGGACTGGCTACGAGCAGTACTTC.

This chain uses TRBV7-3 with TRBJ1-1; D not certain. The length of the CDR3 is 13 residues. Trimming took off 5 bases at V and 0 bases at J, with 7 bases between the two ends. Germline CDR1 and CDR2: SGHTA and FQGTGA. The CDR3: CASSAGMNTEAFF. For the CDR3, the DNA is TGTGCCAGCAGCGCGGGAATGAACACTGAAGCTTTCTTT.

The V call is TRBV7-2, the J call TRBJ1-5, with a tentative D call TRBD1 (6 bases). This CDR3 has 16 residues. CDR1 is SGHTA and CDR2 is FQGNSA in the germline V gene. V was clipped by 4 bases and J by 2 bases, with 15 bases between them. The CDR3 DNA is TGTGCCAGCAGCTCACTAGGGGCAGGGGGCAATCAGCCCCAGCATTTT. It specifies CASSSLGAGGNQPQHF.

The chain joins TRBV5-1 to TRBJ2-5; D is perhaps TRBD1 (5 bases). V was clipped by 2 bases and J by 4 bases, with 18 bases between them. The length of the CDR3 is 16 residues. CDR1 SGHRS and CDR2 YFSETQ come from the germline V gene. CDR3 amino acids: CASSFQGGYLGETQYF. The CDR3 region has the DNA TGCGCCAGCAGCTTCCAGGGCGGTTACTTAGGAGAGACCCAGTACTTC.

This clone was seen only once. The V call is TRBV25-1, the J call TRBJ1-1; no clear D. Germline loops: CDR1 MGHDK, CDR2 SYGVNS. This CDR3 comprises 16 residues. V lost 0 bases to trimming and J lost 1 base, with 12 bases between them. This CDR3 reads CASSEYDTRGNTEAFF. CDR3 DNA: TGTGCCAGCAGTGAATATGACACTCGGGGGAACACTGAAGCTTTCTTT.

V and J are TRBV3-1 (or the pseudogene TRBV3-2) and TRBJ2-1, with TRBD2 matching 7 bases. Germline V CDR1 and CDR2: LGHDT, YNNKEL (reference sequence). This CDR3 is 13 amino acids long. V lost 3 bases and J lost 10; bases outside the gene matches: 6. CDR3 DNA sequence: TGTGCCAGCAGCCAGAACCTAGCGGCGGAGCAGTTCTTC. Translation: CASSQNLAAEQFF.

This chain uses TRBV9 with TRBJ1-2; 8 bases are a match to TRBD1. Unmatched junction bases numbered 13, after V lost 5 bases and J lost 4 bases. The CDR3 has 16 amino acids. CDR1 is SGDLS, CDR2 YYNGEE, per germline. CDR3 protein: CASSWAGGAESYGYTF. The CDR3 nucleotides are TGTGCCAGCAGTTGGGCAGGGGGCGCGGAAAGCTATGGCTACACCTTC. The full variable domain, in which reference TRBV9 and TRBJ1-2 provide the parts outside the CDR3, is DSGVTQTPKHLITATGQRVTLRCSPRSGDLSVYWYQQSLDQGLQFLIQYYNGEERAKGNILERFSAQQFPDLHSELNLSSLELGDSALYFCASSWAGGAESYGYTFGSGTRLTVV.

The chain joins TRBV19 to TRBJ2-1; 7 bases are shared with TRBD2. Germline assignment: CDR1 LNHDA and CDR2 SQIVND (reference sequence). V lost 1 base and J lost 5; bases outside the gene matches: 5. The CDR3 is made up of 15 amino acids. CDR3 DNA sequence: TGTGCCAGTAGTATAGGAGCGGGGAGTCACAATGAGCAGTTCTTC. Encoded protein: CASSIGAGSHNEQFF.

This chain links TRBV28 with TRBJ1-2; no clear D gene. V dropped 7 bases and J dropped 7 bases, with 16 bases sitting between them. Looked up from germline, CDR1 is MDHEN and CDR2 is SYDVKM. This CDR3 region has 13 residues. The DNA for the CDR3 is TGTGCCAGCACCCCTTCCGACATTCGTGGCTACACCTTC. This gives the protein CASTPSDIRGYTF.

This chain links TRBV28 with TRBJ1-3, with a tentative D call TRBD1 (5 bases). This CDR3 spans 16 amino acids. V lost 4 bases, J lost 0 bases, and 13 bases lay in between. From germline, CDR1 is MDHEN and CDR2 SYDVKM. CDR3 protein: CASSSEQESSGNTIYF. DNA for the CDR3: TGTGCCAGCAGTTCAGAACAGGAGAGCTCTGGAAACACCATATATTTT. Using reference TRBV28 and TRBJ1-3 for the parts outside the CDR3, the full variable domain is DVKVTQSSRYLVKRTGEKVFLECVQDMDHENMFWYRQDPGLGLRLIYFSYDVKMKEKGDIPEGYSVSREKKERFSLILESASTNQTSMYLCASSSEQESSGNTIYFGEGSWLTVV.

The CDR3 region is CASSFQGRGEQFF. DNA of the CDR3: TGTGCCAGCAGTTTTCAGGGGAGAGGTGAGCAGTTCTTC. The J gene is TRBJ2-1, the V gene TRBV27, with D maybe TRBD1 (6 bases). CDR1 and CDR2 (germline): MNHEY, SMNVEV (reference sequence). Trimming pared 3 bases from V and 9 bases from J, leaving 12 bases between. The CDR3 contains 13 residues.

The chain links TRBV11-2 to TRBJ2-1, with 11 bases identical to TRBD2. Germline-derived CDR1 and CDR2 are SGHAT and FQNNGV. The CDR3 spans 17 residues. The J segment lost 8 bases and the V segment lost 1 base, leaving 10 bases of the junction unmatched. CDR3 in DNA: TGTGCCAGCAGCTTAGGGCTAGCGGGGGGTTTGTTAGATGAGCAGTTCTTC. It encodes CASSLGLAGGLLDEQFF.

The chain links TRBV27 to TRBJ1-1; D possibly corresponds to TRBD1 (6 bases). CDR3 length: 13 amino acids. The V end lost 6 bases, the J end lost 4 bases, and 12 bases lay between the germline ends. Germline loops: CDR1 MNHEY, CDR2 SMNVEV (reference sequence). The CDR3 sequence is CASRPGVVTEAFF. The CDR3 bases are TGTGCCAGCAGGCCAGGGGTAGTCACTGAAGCTTTCTTT.

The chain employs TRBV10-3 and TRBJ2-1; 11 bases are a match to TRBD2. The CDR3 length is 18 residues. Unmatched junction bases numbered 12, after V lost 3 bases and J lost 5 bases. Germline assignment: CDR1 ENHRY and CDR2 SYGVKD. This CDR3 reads CAISDPGMATSGNNEQFF. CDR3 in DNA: TGTGCCATCAGTGATCCCGGGATGGCGACTAGCGGGAACAATGAGCAGTTCTTC.

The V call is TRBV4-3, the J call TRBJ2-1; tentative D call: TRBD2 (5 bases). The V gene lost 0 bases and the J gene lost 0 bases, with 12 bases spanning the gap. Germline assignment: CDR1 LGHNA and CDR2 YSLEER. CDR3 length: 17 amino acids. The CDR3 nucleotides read TGCGCCAGCAGCCAAGATTCATCGGGGATCTCCTACAATGAGCAGTTCTTC. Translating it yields CASSQDSSGISYNEQFF.

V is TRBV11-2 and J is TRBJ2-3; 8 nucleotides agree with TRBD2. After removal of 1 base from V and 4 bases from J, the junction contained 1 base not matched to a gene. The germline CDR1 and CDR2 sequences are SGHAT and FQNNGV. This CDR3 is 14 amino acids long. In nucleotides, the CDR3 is TGTGCCAGCAGCTTAGGTAGCGGGGCAGATACGCAGTATTTT. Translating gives CASSLGSGADTQYF.